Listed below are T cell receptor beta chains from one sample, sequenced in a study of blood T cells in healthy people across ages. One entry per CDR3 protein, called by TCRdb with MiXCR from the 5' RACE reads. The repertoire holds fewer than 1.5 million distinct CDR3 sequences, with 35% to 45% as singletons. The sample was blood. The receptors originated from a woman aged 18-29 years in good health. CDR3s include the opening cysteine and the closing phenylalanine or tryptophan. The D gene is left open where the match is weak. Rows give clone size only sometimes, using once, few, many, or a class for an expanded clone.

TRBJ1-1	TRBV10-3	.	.	CAISESQGEAFF	TGTGCCATCAGTGAGTCACAGGGTGAAGCTTTCTTT
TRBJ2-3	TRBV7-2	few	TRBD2	CASSPDPWGGSTDTQYF	TGTGCCAGCAGCCCGGACCCCTGGGGGGGGAGCACAGATACGCAGTATTTT
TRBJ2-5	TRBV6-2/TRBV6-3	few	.	CASSSSRRGETQYF	TGTGCCAGCAGTTCGTCCAGGCGGGGTGAGACCCAGTACTTC
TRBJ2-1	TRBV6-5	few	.	CASSYMGPAPSVYNEQFF	TGTGCCAGCAGTTACATGGGGCCGGCACCCTCGGTCTACAATGAGCAGTTCTTC
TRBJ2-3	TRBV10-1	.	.	CASSESGGTYTDTQYF	TGCGCCAGCAGTGAGTCCGGAGGGACCTACACAGATACGCAGTATTTT
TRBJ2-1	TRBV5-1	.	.	CASSLWGAVEQFF	TGCGCCAGCAGCTTGTGGGGCGCAGTTGAGCAGTTCTTC
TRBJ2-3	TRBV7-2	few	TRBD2	CASSQPTSGGADTQYF	TGTGCCAGCAGCCAACCCACTAGCGGGGGGGCAGATACGCAGTATTTT
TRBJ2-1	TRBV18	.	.	CASSPPGRIYDEWQFF	TGTGCCAGCTCACCACCCGGACGGATCTACGATGAGTGGCAGTTCTTC
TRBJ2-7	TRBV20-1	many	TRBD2	CSARTSAPYEQYF	TGCAGTGCTAGGACTAGCGCACCCTACGAGCAGTACTTC
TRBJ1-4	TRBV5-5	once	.	CASSFTGTRATNEKLFF	TGTGCCAGCAGCTTCACAGGGACCCGGGCAACTAATGAAAAACTGTTTTTT
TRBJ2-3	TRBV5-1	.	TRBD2	CASSWTSGSADTQYF	TGCGCCAGCAGCTGGACTAGCGGGAGCGCAGATACGCAGTATTTT
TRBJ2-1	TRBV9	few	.	CASSVIRSDEQFF	TGTGCCAGCAGCGTAATTAGGTCTGATGAGCAGTTCTTC
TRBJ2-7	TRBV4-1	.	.	CASSQGASSLYEQYF	TGCGCCAGCAGCCAAGGCGCCAGTTCCCTCTACGAGCAGTACTTC
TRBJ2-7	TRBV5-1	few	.	CASSPGPPVHEQYF	TGCGCCAGCAGCCCCGGACCTCCTGTGCACGAGCAGTACTTC
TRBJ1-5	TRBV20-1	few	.	CSASKLVIGGNNQPQHF	TGCAGTGCTAGTAAATTGGTCATTGGGGGAAATAATCAGCCCCAGCATTTT
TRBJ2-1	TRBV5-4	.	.	CASSLGISAGTSYNEQFF	TGTGCCAGCAGTTTGGGGATTAGCGCGGGAACGTCCTACAATGAGCAGTTCTTC
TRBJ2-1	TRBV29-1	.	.	CSVAGLHSYNEQFF	TGCAGCGTTGCCGGACTGCATTCCTACAATGAGCAGTTCTTC
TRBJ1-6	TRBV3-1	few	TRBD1	CASSQDIGTGGSPLHF	TGTGCCAGCAGCCAAGATATCGGGACAGGGGGGTCACCCCTCCACTTT
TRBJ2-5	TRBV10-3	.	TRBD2	CAISAQRGVQETQYF	TGTGCCATCAGTGCACAGCGGGGGGTCCAAGAGACCCAGTACTTC
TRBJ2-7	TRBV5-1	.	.	CASRQGLNEQYF	TGCGCCAGCAGGCAGGGGTTGAATGAGCAGTACTTC
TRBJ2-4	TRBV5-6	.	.	CASSSDIGGKEYF	TGTGCCAGCAGCTCCGACATAGGAGGAAAGGAGTACTTC
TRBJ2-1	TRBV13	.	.	CASSPEGTVSDEQFF	TGTGCCAGCAGCCCAGAAGGGACTGTGAGCGATGAGCAGTTCTTC
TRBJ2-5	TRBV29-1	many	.	CSVGEFGETQYF	TGCAGCGTTGGGGAGTTCGGAGAGACCCAGTACTTC
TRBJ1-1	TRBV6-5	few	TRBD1	CASRETGGNPNTEAFF	TGTGCCAGCAGGGAGACAGGGGGAAACCCGAACACTGAAGCTTTCTTT
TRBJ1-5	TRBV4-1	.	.	CASSQDWGRSQPQHF	TGCGCCAGCAGCCAAGATTGGGGAAGAAGTCAGCCCCAGCATTTT
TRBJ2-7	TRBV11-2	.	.	CASSPWTSYEQYF	TGTGCCAGCAGCCCCTGGACATCCTACGAGCAGTACTTC
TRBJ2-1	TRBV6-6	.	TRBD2	CASIKTGGGSNEQFF	TGTGCCAGCATTAAGACTGGCGGGGGAAGTAATGAGCAGTTCTTC
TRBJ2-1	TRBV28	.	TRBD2	CASRWAGVNNEQFF	TGTGCCAGCAGATGGGCGGGGGTCAACAATGAGCAGTTCTTC
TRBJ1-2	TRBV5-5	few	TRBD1	CASSAETGQGYTF	TGTGCCAGCAGCGCTGAGACAGGGCAGGGCTACACCTTC
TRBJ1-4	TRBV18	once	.	CASSPNRDEKLFF	TGTGCCAGCTCACCAAACCGAGATGAAAAACTGTTTTTT
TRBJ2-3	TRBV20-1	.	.	CSARVGIMGTDTQYF	TGCAGTGCTAGAGTGGGGATAATGGGAACAGATACGCAGTATTTT
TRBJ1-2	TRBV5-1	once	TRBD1	CASSADRASYGYTF	TGCGCCAGCAGCGCGGACAGGGCAAGCTATGGCTACACCTTC
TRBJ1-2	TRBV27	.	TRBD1	CASSNGTGPNYGYTF	TGTGCCAGCAGTAATGGGACAGGCCCTAACTATGGCTACACCTTC
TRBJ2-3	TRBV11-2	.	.	CASSSLRDTQYF	TGTGCCAGCAGCTCCCTTCGCGATACGCAGTATTTT
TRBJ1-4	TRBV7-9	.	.	CASSLVPRGEKLFF	TGTGCCAGCAGCTTAGTTCCCAGGGGTGAAAAACTGTTTTTT
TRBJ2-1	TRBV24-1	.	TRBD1	CATSDFTDRGVQFF	TGTGCCACCAGTGATTTTACGGACAGGGGAGTGCAGTTCTTC
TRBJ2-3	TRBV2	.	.	CASERSSYNTQYF	TGTGCCAGCGAGCGGTCGAGTTATAATACGCAGTATTTT
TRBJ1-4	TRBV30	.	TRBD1	CAWSTGVRGEKLFF	TGTGCCTGGAGCACAGGGGTTAGGGGTGAAAAACTGTTTTTT
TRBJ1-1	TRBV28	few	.	CASAPGHTEAFF	TGTGCCAGCGCCCCGGGGCATACTGAAGCTTTCTTT
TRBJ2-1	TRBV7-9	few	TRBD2	CASSLVGGGANNEQFF	TGTGCCAGCAGCTTAGTCGGCGGGGGGGCCAACAATGAGCAGTTCTTC
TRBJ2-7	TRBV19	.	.	CASGSSRSYEQYF	TGTGCCAGTGGATCTTCTAGGTCCTACGAGCAGTACTTC
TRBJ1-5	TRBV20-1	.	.	CSANTGYSNQPQHF	TGCAGTGCTAATACAGGGTATAGCAATCAGCCCCAGCATTTT
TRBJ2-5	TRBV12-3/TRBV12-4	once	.	CASARGTVGSETQYF	TGTGCCAGCGCCCGCGGGACAGTAGGTTCGGAGACCCAGTACTTC
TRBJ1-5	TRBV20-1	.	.	CSASDGYQPQHF	TGCAGTGCTAGTGACGGCTATCAGCCCCAGCATTTT
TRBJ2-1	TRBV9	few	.	CASSVSQVGEQFF	TGTGCCAGCAGCGTGAGTCAGGTTGGTGAGCAGTTCTTC
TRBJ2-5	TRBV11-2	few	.	CASSLESPAQYF	TGTGCCAGCAGCTTAGAGTCCCCCGCCCAGTACTTC
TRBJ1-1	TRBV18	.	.	CASSPPGGQTNTEAFF	TGTGCCAGCTCACCCCCGGGCGGACAGACGAACACTGAAGCTTTCTTT
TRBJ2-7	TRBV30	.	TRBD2	CAWNRLAGDEQYF	TGTGCCTGGAACCGCCTAGCGGGAGACGAGCAGTACTTC
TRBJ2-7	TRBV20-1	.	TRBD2	CSARLGTSGQYEQYF	TGCAGTGCTAGACTGGGGACTAGCGGCCAATACGAGCAGTACTTC
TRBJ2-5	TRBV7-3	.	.	CASSLRNRAGETQYF	TGTGCCAGCAGCTTAAGGAACAGGGCGGGAGAGACCCAGTACTTC
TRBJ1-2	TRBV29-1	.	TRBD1	CSVVRTGGAVDGYTF	TGCAGCGTTGTGAGGACAGGGGGCGCGGTGGATGGCTACACCTTC
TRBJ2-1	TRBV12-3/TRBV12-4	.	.	CASRHGHNEQFF	TGTGCCAGCAGGCACGGTCACAATGAGCAGTTCTTC
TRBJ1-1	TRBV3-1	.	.	CASSQGMATEAFF	TGTGCCAGCAGCCAGGGGATGGCCACTGAAGCTTTCTTT
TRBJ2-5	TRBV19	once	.	CASSPAGQQYF	TGTGCCAGTAGTCCCGCAGGACAGCAGTACTTC
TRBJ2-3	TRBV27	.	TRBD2	CASRGLAGGGTDTQYF	TGTGCCAGCAGGGGACTAGCGGGGGGGGGAACAGATACGCAGTATTTT
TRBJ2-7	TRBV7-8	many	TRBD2	CASSERESYEQYF	TGTGCCAGCAGCGAGCGGGAGTCCTACGAGCAGTACTTC
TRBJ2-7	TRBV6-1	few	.	CASSSRNGDLSYEQYF	TGTGCCAGCAGTTCAAGGAATGGGGACCTCTCCTACGAGCAGTACTTC
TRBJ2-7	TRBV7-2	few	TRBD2	CASLREGSTYEQYF	TGTGCCAGCTTACGGGAGGGCAGTACCTACGAGCAGTACTTC
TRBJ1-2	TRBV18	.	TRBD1	CASSARDTGGNGYTF	TGTGCCAGCTCAGCCCGGGACACAGGGGGTAACGGCTACACCTTC